This TCR beta chain is drawn from a study of T cells after yellow fever vaccination. This clonotype has more than one count but fewer than ten. TCRdb re-called the 5' RACE reads through MiXCR, storing one row per CDR3 protein. The table shows roughly 300,000 distinct CDR3 sequences, with around 8.1% occurring only once. This CDR3 contains 15 residues. V was clipped by 3 bases and J by 4 bases; unmatched bases: 5. The starting material was PBMCs, obtained 45 days after the first yellow fever vaccination. The chain links TRBV12-3 or TRBV12-4 to TRBJ2-2; TRBD2 matches at 7 bases. The clonotype comes from a man between 18 and 35 years old who received the YFV17D yellow fever vaccine. The CDR3 DNA reads as TGTGCCAGCAGTTTCCTAGCGGAACCCACCGGGGAGCTGTTTTTT. Residues: CASSFLAEPTGELFF.